A single T cell receptor (beta chain) is shown here with its context. This sample was taken from a study of OX40 agonist ivuxolimab in advanced cancers. Study overall: About 42% of patients had received prior checkpoint inhibitor therapy.

This table comes from immunoSEQ multiplex PCR, and its TCRdb copy is limited to in-frame clones, with some not included. Among some 48,000 clones listed, around nine tenths were seen once. V shed 1 base and J 9 bases; nucleotides not matched to a gene: 10. The length of the CDR3 is 17 residues. The V gene's germline CDR1 is SGHTA and CDR2 FQGNSA. The source is an adult with an advanced solid tumor such as melanoma, head and neck, liver or kidney cancer. The V call is TRBV7-2, the J call TRBJ2-1; 12 bases align to TRBD2. The sample here was CD4+ or CD8+ T cells sorted from blood, taken in a trial of the OX40 agonist ivuxolimab. CDR3 in amino acids: CASSLVVASGGEVEQFF. The CDR3 nucleotides are TGTGCCAGCAGCTTAGTGGTGGCTAGCGGGGGGGAAGTTGAGCAGTTCTTC.